The source of this T cell receptor (beta chain) is a study of blood T cell repertoires in COVID-19. Turning to the study itself: In each case, the material was cDNA or gDNA derived from T cells, B-cell-depleted T cells, or PBMCs.

CDR1 and CDR2 from the germline V gene are SGHRS and YFSETQ. The CDR3 has 13 amino acids. The ends were cut back, 1 base at V and 4 bases at J, with 7 bases in the middle. In Seattle, patients joined the study during active infection and were tracked longitudinally. Profiling relied on immunoSEQ multiplex PCR, and the TCRdb table lists in-frame clones only, not all of them. The profile shows around 140,000 clones, around 89% of them singletons. The clonotype originates from a human donor with COVID-19, enrolled during active disease. The donor label of this sample is uncertain. This chain connects TRBV5-1 to TRBJ2-3, with a weak D call TRBD1 (6 bases). Material for sequencing was peripheral blood. CDR3 amino acids: CASSLNRADTQYF. In DNA form, the CDR3 reads TGCGCCAGCAGCTTGAACAGGGCAGATACGCAGTATTTT.